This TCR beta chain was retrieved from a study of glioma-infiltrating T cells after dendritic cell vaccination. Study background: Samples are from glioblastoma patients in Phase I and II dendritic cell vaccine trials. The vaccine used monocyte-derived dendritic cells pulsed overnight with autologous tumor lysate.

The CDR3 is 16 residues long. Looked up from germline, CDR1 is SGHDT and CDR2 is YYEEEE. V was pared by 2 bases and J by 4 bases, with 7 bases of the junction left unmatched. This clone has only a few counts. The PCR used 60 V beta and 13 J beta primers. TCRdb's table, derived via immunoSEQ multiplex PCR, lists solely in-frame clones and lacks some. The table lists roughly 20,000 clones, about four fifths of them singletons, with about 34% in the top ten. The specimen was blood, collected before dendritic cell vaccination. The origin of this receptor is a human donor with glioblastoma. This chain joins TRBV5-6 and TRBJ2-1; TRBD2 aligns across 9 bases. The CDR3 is CASSFPLAGKYNEQFF. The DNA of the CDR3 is TGTGCCAGCAGCTTTCCCCTAGCGGGAAAATACAATGAGCAGTTCTTC.